This T cell receptor beta chain was documented in a study of blood T cell repertoires in COVID-19. Study-level information: Donors in the United States, Italy and Spain gave samples during acute or convalescent COVID-19. T cells, B-cell-depleted T cells, or PBMCs provided the cDNA or gDNA that served as material.

The CDR3 consists of 14 residues. Looked up from germline, CDR1 is WNHNN and CDR2 is SYGVQD (reference sequence). Trimming cost V 6 bases and J 7 bases; bases outside gene matches: 9. Profiling relied on immunoSEQ multiplex PCR, and the TCRdb table lists in-frame clones only, not all of them. The sample carries more than 200,000 clones, approximately 79% recorded once. The specimen sequenced was peripheral blood. The J gene is TRBJ2-1, the V gene TRBV10-1, with 7 bases aligning to TRBD1. The receptor's source is a woman aged 35 to 49 with active or convalescent COVID-19. CDR3 sequence: CASSQGQVRNEQFF. The CDR3, as DNA: TGCGCCAGCAGCCAAGGACAGGTTCGGAATGAGCAGTTCTTC.